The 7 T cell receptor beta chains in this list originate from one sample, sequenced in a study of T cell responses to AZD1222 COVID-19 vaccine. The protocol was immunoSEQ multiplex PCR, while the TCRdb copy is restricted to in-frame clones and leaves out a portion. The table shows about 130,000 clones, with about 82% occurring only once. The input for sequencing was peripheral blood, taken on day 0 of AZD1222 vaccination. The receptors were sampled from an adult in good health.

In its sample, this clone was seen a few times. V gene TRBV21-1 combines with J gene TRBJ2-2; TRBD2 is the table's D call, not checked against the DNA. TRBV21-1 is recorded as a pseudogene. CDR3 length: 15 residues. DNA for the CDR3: TGTGCCAGCACCAAAGATAACTCGGGCACCGGGGAGCTGTTTTTT. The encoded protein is CASTKDNSGTGELFF.

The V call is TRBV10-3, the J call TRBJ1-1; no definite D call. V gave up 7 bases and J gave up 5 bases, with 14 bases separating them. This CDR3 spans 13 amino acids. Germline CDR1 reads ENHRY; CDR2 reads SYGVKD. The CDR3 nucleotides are TGTGCCATCACAATCGAAGGTGGTACTGAAGCTTTCTTT. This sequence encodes CAITIEGGTEAFF.

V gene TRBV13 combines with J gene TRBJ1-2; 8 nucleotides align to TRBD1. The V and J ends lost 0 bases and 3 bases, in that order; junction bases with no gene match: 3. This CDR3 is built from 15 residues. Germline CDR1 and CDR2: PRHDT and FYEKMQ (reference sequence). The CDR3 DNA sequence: TGTGCCAGCAGCTTAGGGGACAGGGTTGACTATGGCTACACCTTC. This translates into CASSLGDRVDYGYTF. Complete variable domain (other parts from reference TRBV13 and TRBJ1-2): AAGVIQSPRHLIKEKRETATLKCYPIPRHDTVYWYQQGPGQDPQFLISFYEKMQSDKGSIPDRFSAQQFSDYHSELNMSSLELGDSALYFCASSLGDRVDYGYTFGSGTRLTVV.

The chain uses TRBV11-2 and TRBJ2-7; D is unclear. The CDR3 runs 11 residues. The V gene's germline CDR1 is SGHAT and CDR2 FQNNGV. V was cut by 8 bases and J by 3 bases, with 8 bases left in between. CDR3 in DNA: TGTGCCAGCGGGCATAACTACGAGCAGTACTTC. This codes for CASGHNYEQYF.

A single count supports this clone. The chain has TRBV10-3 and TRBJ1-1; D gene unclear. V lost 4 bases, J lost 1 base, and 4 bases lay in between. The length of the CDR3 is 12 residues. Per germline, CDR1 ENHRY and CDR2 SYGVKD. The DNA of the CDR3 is TGTGCCATCAGTGGGCAGAACACTGAAGCTTTCTTT. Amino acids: CAISGQNTEAFF.

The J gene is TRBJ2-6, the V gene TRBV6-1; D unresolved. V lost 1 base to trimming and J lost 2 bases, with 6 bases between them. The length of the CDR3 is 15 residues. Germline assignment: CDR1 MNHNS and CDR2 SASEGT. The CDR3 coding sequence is TGTGCCAGCAGTGAAGTAGTGACTGGGGCCAACGTCCTGACTTTC. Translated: CASSEVVTGANVLTF.

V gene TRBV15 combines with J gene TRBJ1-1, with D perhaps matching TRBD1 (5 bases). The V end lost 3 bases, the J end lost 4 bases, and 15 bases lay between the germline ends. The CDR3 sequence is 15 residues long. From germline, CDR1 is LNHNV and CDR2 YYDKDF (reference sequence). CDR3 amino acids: CATSSGPQGGTEAFF. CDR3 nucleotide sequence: TGTGCCACCAGCAGTGGACCCCAGGGTGGCACTGAAGCTTTCTTT.